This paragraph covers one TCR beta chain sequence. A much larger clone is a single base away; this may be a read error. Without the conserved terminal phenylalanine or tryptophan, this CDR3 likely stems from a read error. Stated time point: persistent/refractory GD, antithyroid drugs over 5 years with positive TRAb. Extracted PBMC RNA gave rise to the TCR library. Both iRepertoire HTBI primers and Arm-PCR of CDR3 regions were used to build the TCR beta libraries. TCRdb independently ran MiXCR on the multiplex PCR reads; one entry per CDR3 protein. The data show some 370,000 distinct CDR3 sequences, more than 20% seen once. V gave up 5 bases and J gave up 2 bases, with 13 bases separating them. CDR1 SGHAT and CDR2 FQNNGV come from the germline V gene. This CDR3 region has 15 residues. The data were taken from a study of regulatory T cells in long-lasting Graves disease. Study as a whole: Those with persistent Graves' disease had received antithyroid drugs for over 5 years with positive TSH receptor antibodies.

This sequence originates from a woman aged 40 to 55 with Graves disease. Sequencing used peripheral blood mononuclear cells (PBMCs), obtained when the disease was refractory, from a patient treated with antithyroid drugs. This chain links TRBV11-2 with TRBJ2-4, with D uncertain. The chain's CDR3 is CASSPSRITKNIQYL. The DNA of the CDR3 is TGTGCCAGCAGCCCCTCGCGGATAACCAAAAACATTCAGTACCTC.